These 27 T cell receptor beta chains came from one sample sequenced in a study of blood T cell repertoires in COVID-19. Sequenced by immunoSEQ multiplex PCR; TCRdb stores in-frame clones only, minus some. The sample has 100,000 or so clones; roughly 80% are singletons. The sample was peripheral blood. The source of these receptors is a human donor in a cohort sampled during active COVID-19.

This sequence joins TRBV12-3 or TRBV12-4 and TRBJ1-2; D not resolved. The V end lost 5 bases, the J end lost 6 bases, and 10 bases lay between the germline ends. The CDR3 extends over 12 amino acids. CDR3 residues: CASSRGRDGYTF. The CDR3 DNA sequence: TGTGCCAGCAGTCGAGGGAGGGATGGCTACACCTTC.

The chain combines TRBV14 with TRBJ2-3; TRBD1 agrees at 8 bases. This CDR3 is built from 15 residues. Germline V gene lookup returns CDR1 SGHDN and CDR2 FVKESK. Trimming removed 4 bases from V and 0 bases from J; junction bases left unmatched: 3. CDR3: CASSPWTGSTDTQYF. CDR3 nucleotide sequence: TGTGCCAGCAGCCCCTGGACAGGGAGCACAGATACGCAGTATTTT.

This chain links TRBV20-1 with TRBJ2-3, with D uncertain. This CDR3 is 10 amino acids long. CDR1 is DFQATT, CDR2 SNEGSKA, per germline (reference sequence). The CDR3 reads CSGALDTQYF. The CDR3 DNA is TGCAGCGGAGCTTTAGATACGCAGTATTTT.

The chain uses TRBV5-4 and TRBJ1-3, with D hard to call. V was cut by 0 bases and J by 1 base, with 5 bases left in between. Germline lookup yields CDR1 SGHNT and CDR2 YYREEE (reference sequence). This CDR3 contains 14 residues. CDR3 sequence (DNA): TGTGCCAGCAGCTTGGACAGATCTGGAAACACCATATATTTT. Protein product: CASSLDRSGNTIYF. Looking up the rest from reference TRBV5-4 and TRBJ1-3 gives the full variable domain: ETGVTQSPTHLIKTRGQQVTLRCSSQSGHNTVSWYQQALGQGPQFIFQYYREEENGRGNFPPRFSGLQFPNYSSELNVNALELDDSALYLCASSLDRSGNTIYFGEGSWLTVV.

The J gene is TRBJ1-2, the V gene TRBV6-5; no clear D gene. CDR1 is MNHEY and CDR2 is SVGAGI in the germline V gene. The CDR3 consists of 13 residues. Trimming took 0 bases from V and 7 from J, leaving 9 bases between them. CDR3 nucleotides: TGTGCCAGCAGTTACTCGACTCCTGGTGGCTACACCTTC. Protein: CASSYSTPGGYTF.

The V and J genes are TRBV2 and TRBJ2-1; possible D gene TRBD1, 6 bases. The CDR3 is 14 residues long. Trimming took 6 bases from V and 4 from J, leaving 13 bases between them. In germline, CDR1 is SNHLY, CDR2 FYNNEI. DNA for the CDR3: TGTGCCAGCAGGGGGGCTTCCGCTTACAATGAGCAGTTCTTC. It translates to CASRGASAYNEQFF.

Remarks on this clone: At one boundary the junction diverges from the germline segment, which might be a read error. This chain links TRBV15 with TRBJ1-3; no clear D gene. Looked up from germline, CDR1 is LNHNV and CDR2 is YYDKDF (reference sequence). CDR3 length: 12 residues. The CDR3 loop is CATSRDRNTIYF. CDR3 DNA sequence: TGTGCGACCAGCAGAGATCGGAACACCATATATTTT.

This rearrangement joins TRBV9 to TRBJ2-7; no reliable D call. The V end was cut by 4 bases, the J end by 2 bases, with 16 bases between. From germline, CDR1 is SGDLS and CDR2 YYNGEE. CDR3 length: 15 amino acids. CDR3 sequence (DNA): TGTGCCAGCAGCCCTCGGCCGGAGAGCGCCTACGAGCAGTACTTC. Translation: CASSPRPESAYEQYF.

The J gene is TRBJ2-1, the V gene TRBV28, with TRBD1 identical over 8 bases. CDR3 length: 16 amino acids. The V and J ends lost 6 bases and 6 bases, in that order; junction bases with no gene match: 13. Germline V lookup: CDR1 MDHEN, CDR2 SYDVKM. CDR3 sequence (DNA): TGTGCCAGCAGCCACGCCGGGACAGGAGCCATCAATGAGCAGTTCTTC. It translates to CASSHAGTGAINEQFF.

The chain carries TRBV18 and TRBJ2-7; 9 nucleotides agree with TRBD2. The CDR3 is 17 amino acids. CDR1 and CDR2 from the germline V gene are KGHSH and LQKENI. V dropped 2 bases and J dropped 2; count of bases not matched to a gene: 10. CDR3 bases: TGTGCCAGCTCACCAGGTAGCGGGAGCGCACCTACCTACGAGCAGTACTTC. It yields the protein CASSPGSGSAPTYEQYF.

This clone has only a few counts. The chain couples TRBV10-3 to TRBJ1-2; D remains unclear. Germline V gene sequence: CDR1 ENHRY, CDR2 SYGVKD. The CDR3 loop spans 15 amino acids. Trimming removed 3 bases from V and 4 bases from J, with 15 bases in between. The chain's CDR3 is CAISDQTNGLYGYTF. CDR3 sequence (DNA): TGTGCCATCAGTGACCAAACAAATGGACTCTATGGCTACACCTTC.

DNA for the CDR3: TGTGCCAGCAGCTTCGAACGGGTGGGTGAGCAGTTCTTC. This codes for CASSFERVGEQFF. The rearrangement uses TRBV7-2 and TRBJ2-1; no firm D call. The CDR3 spans 13 residues. The germline CDR1 and CDR2 sequences are SGHTA and FQGNSA. V was pared by 3 bases and J by 9 bases, with 12 bases between.

This chain joins TRBV6-5 and TRBJ1-5, with 7 bases aligning to TRBD1. Germline V gene lookup returns CDR1 MNHEY and CDR2 SVGAGI. The CDR3 has 14 amino acids. V was pared by 10 bases and J by 0 bases, with 6 bases of the junction left unmatched. CDR3 in amino acids: CATGTDLSNQPQHF. DNA for the CDR3: TGTGCCACCGGGACAGACCTTAGCAATCAGCCCCAGCATTTT.

This clone was found a few times. The chain employs TRBV7-9 and TRBJ1-2; D unclear. V was cut by 2 bases and J by 4 bases, with 11 bases left in between. This CDR3 is built from 14 residues. Germline-derived CDR1 and CDR2 are SEHNR and FQNEAQ (reference sequence). The CDR3 is CASSLLSGSYGYTF. Here the CDR3 DNA reads TGTGCCAGCAGCTTACTATCGGGATCCTATGGCTACACCTTC.

This clone has just a few counts. The rearrangement uses TRBV18 and TRBJ2-1, with D possibly TRBD1 on 6 matching bases. The V end lost 2 bases, the J end lost 3 bases, and 20 bases lay between the germline ends. Germline values: CDR1 KGHSH, CDR2 LQKENI. CDR3 length: 18 amino acids. CDR3 protein: CASSPSSDTGHLYNEQFF. Here the CDR3 DNA reads TGTGCCAGCTCACCATCCTCCGACACGGGACACCTCTACAATGAGCAGTTCTTC.

The chain recombines TRBV24-1 with TRBJ1-5, with 7 bases aligning to TRBD1. The CDR3 sequence is 13 residues long. Germline assignment: CDR1 KGHDR and CDR2 SFDVKD. V lost 8 bases, J lost 4 bases, and 4 bases stayed unmatched. CDR3 amino acids: CATTTGTNQPQHF. The DNA of the CDR3 is TGTGCCACCACGACAGGGACGAATCAGCCCCAGCATTTT.

In its sample, this clone was seen once. The chain joins TRBV4-1 to TRBJ1-1; 7 nucleotides agree with TRBD1. Germline V gives CDR1 MGHRA, CDR2 YSYEKL. J gave up 6 bases and V 4 bases, and 11 bases lay outside the gene matches. This CDR3 is built from 15 residues. As DNA, the CDR3 is TGCGCCAGCAGCCCGGGACAGCTGGTATTGGCTGAAGCTTTCTTT. Its translation is CASSPGQLVLAEAFF.

This chain joins TRBV5-1 and TRBJ1-2; tentative D call: TRBD1 (5 bases). V lost 5 bases, J lost 1 base, and 12 bases lay in between. CDR3 length: 14 residues. The germline gives CDR1 SGHRS, CDR2 YFSETQ. CDR3 sequence: CASRIIGGNYGYTF. For the CDR3, the DNA is TGCGCCAGCAGAATTATCGGGGGTAACTATGGCTACACCTTC. The full variable domain, rest sourced from reference TRBV5-1 and TRBJ1-2, is KAGVTQTPRYLIKTRGQQVTLSCSPISGHRSVSWYQQTPGQGLQFLFEYFSETQRNKGNFPGRFSGRQFSNSRSEMNVSTLELGDSALYLCASRIIGGNYGYTFGSGTRLTVV.

The V gene is TRBV5-8, the J gene TRBJ1-5; D not resolved. The CDR3 runs 14 residues. V gave up 3 bases and J gave up 2 bases, with 9 bases separating them. Germline CDR1 and CDR2: SGHTS and YDEGEE. The CDR3 DNA reads TGTGCCAGCAGCTCTGTTGAGGGCAATCAGCCCCAGCATTTT. Translation: CASSSVEGNQPQHF.

There are a few counts of this clone. The gene calls are TRBV5-6 and TRBJ2-5, with a tentative D call TRBD1 (5 bases). Trimming pared 5 bases from V and 3 bases from J, leaving 17 bases between. The length of the CDR3 is 15 residues. Germline V CDR1 and CDR2: SGHDT, YYEEEE. The CDR3, as DNA: TGTGCCAGCAGACCCCTTGTGGACAAGGAAGAGACCCAGTACTTC. Translation gives CASRPLVDKEETQYF.

The CDR3 region has the DNA TGTGCCAGCACAGATCAGGACAATGAGCAGTTCTTC. As protein: CASTDQDNEQFF. The chain joins TRBV28 to TRBJ2-1; D unclear. Germline V gene lookup returns CDR1 MDHEN and CDR2 SYDVKM. This CDR3 region has 12 residues. V was trimmed by 7 bases and J by 5 bases, leaving 9 bases between them.

The rearrangement joins TRBV5-8 to TRBJ1-6; possibly TRBD1 for D (6 bases). The germline CDR1 and CDR2 sequences are SGHTS and YDEGEE. The CDR3 spans 13 residues. V was cut by 4 bases and J by 4 bases, with 6 bases left in between. The CDR3 coding sequence is TGTGCCAGCAGCCAGGGGTATAATTCACCCCTCCACTTT. It translates to CASSQGYNSPLHF.

This clone was detected ten times or more. The V and J genes are TRBV7-8 and TRBJ2-1; 7 nucleotides align to TRBD2. Germline V gene data show CDR1 as SGHVS and CDR2 as FQNEAQ. CDR3 length equals 16 residues. Trimming took 5 bases from V and 3 from J; bases not matched to a gene: 10. The CDR3: CASSPRWAGDYNEQFF. The CDR3, as DNA: TGTGCCAGCAGCCCCCGATGGGCGGGAGACTACAATGAGCAGTTCTTC.

This clone was detected ten times or more. V is TRBV7-9 and J is TRBJ2-3, with TRBD2 identical over 11 bases. The CDR3 extends over 17 amino acids. Per germline, CDR1 SEHNR and CDR2 FQNEAQ (reference sequence). J was trimmed by 5 bases and V by 5 bases; bases with no gene match: 12. CDR3 in amino acids: CASSTNVAGGPLDTQYF. In DNA form, the CDR3 reads TGTGCCAGCAGCACAAACGTAGCGGGAGGGCCATTAGATACGCAGTATTTT.

The rearrangement uses TRBV6-6 and TRBJ2-7; TRBD2 agrees at 7 bases. This CDR3 region has 14 residues. Germline loops: CDR1 MNHNY, CDR2 SVGAGI (reference sequence). The J segment lost 5 bases and the V segment lost 5 bases, leaving 9 bases of the junction unmatched. This chain's CDR3 is CASSTIAGTNEQYF. In nucleotides, the CDR3 is TGTGCCAGCAGTACAATAGCGGGTACTAACGAGCAGTACTTC.

The chain uses TRBV28 and TRBJ1-2; tentative D call: TRBD1 (6 bases). Trimming took 1 base from V and 5 from J, leaving 14 bases between them. This CDR3 region has 15 residues. CDR1 is MDHEN, CDR2 SYDVKM, per germline. CDR3 sequence (DNA): TGTGCCAGCAGTTTATCCTGGGGGACAAGTTATGGCTACACCTTC. Translation gives CASSLSWGTSYGYTF.

This clone was counted only a few times. The V and J genes are TRBV7-2 and TRBJ1-5; a weak D match, TRBD1 (6 bases). The CDR3 spans 15 residues. Per germline, CDR1 SGHTA and CDR2 FQGNSA. V lost 5 bases to trimming and J lost 3 bases, with 14 bases between them. CDR3 in amino acids: CASSPQGGVNQPQHF. The DNA for the CDR3 is TGTGCCAGCAGCCCCCAAGGGGGAGTCAATCAGCCCCAGCATTTT. Based on the CDR3 plus reference TRBV7-2 and TRBJ1-5, the full variable domain is GAGVSQSPSNKVTEKGKDVELRCDPISGHTALYWYRQSLGQGLEFLIYFQGNSAPDKSGLPSDRFSAERTGGSVSTLTIQRTQQEDSAVYLCASSPQGGVNQPQHFGDGTRLSIL.